A single sample is the source of the 28 T cell receptor beta chains below, sequenced in a study of T-cell memory formation after mild COVID-19 (dated by TCRdb to 2020 to 2023). Library preparation was by 5' RACE. The sequencer was an Illumina NovaSeq 6000. Using fastp at Q25 and MiXCR, TCRdb reprocessed the public reads and kept productive beta chains. Each CDR3 protein gets just one entry, which takes the most common genes and DNA from the rows behind it. This sample holds approximately 400,000 distinct CDR3 sequences; more than 15% were observed only once. The ten largest clones add up to around a fifth of the sample. The sample was PBMCs or a T cell subset sorted from them (not recorded which). These receptors all stem from a man between 18 and 35 years old who had mild COVID-19 (a few samples of this study predate the infection). The sample titles of this study are shuffled in the database, so cell type and time point are left out; the donor was told from shared clones.

This chain joins TRBV14 and TRBJ2-3; 9 bases match TRBD1. The germline CDR1 and CDR2 sequences are SGHDN and FVKESK. Trimming at V came to 6 bases and at J to 2 bases, leaving 12 bases not matched to a gene. The CDR3 has 17 amino acids. The CDR3 DNA sequence: TGTGCCAGCAGTTATACACCGGGACAGGGATACACAGATACGCAGTATTTT. This translates into CASSYTPGQGYTDTQYF.

At least ten counts were recorded for this clonotype. The V call is TRBV20-1, the J call TRBJ2-2; TRBD1 aligns across 7 bases. The length of the CDR3 is 14 residues. Germline V gene sequence: CDR1 DFQATT, CDR2 SNEGSKA (reference sequence). V lost 3 bases, J lost 5 bases, and 6 bases stayed unmatched. CDR3 residues: CSASANRGTGELFF. CDR3 in DNA: TGCAGTGCTAGCGCGAACAGGGGAACCGGGGAGCTGTTTTTT.

V is TRBV9 and J is TRBJ1-1; 7 bases agree with TRBD1. With 4 bases clipped from V and 2 bases from J, the junction kept 8 bases outside the gene matches. The CDR3 contains 15 residues. Germline V lookup: CDR1 SGDLS, CDR2 YYNGEE. The CDR3 loop reads CASSSRQGINTEAFF. CDR3 nucleotides: TGTGCCAGCAGCAGCCGACAGGGAATAAACACTGAAGCTTTCTTT.

This clonotype was observed at least ten times. It is unclear where the CDR3 begins or ends on the DNA, so no DNA is shown, and the CDR3 is as TCRdb lists it. The V gene is TRBV20-1, the J gene TRBJ1-2. The CDR3 adds up to 13 amino acids, both ends counted. In germline, CDR1 is DFQATT, CDR2 SNEGSKA (reference sequence). The CDR3 protein is CSAPRDFGAGYTF.

This rearrangement joins TRBV7-2 to TRBJ1-2; no definite D call. Trimming cost V 4 bases and J 3 bases, with 9 bases left between them. CDR1 SGHTA and CDR2 FQGNSA come from the germline V gene. This CDR3 comprises 13 residues. The CDR3 sequence: CASSSAEYYGYTF. As DNA, the CDR3 is TGTGCCAGCAGCTCCGCAGAATACTATGGCTACACCTTC.

J is TRBJ1-2 and V is TRBV20-1, with D tentatively TRBD1 (5 bases). V was cut by 4 bases and J by 4 bases, with 19 bases left in between. Germline loops: CDR1 DFQATT, CDR2 SNEGSKA (reference sequence). The CDR3 contains 15 residues. The CDR3 DNA reads as TGCAGTGCTATGGGACGGCGAGCTTTGCCCTATGGCTACACCTTC. Its translation is CSAMGRRALPYGYTF.

The chain joins TRBV5-1 to TRBJ2-5; D is perhaps TRBD2 (7 bases). Germline lookup yields CDR1 SGHRS and CDR2 YFSETQ. Trimming removed 4 bases at V and 1 base at J, with 14 bases between. There are 15 residues in the CDR3. CDR3 residues: CASSGRDTSQETQYF. For the CDR3, the DNA is TGCGCCAGCAGCGGGAGGGACACCTCCCAAGAGACCCAGTACTTC.

This clonotype was recorded a few times. This chain connects TRBV29-1 to TRBJ1-1; D is unresolved. The germline V gene has CDR1 SQVTM and CDR2 ANQGSEA. Trimming took 7 bases from V and 1 from J, leaving 13 bases between them. The CDR3 covers 13 residues. DNA for the CDR3: TGCAGCGCCTACTGGGCCCCGAACACTGAAGCTTTCTTT. It yields the protein CSAYWAPNTEAFF.

This clonotype has just a few counts. The J gene is TRBJ2-6, the V gene TRBV5-6, with D unclear. CDR3 size: 16 residues. Between the trimmed V and J ends, which lost 4 bases and 0 bases, there was a span of 11 bases. Germline V gene lookup returns CDR1 SGHDT and CDR2 YYEEEE. CDR3 DNA sequence: TGTGCCAGCAGCCCGACTGGGGTCTCTGGGGCCAACGTCCTGACTTTC. It is translated as CASSPTGVSGANVLTF.

The genes are TRBV10-3 and TRBJ2-2, with no clear D. Trimming left V 6 bases short and J 5 bases short, with 10 bases between. The CDR3 has 13 amino acids. Germline V gives CDR1 ENHRY, CDR2 SYGVKD. The CDR3 loop is CAIRTLGTGELFF. CDR3 DNA sequence: TGTGCCATCAGGACCCTGGGGACCGGGGAGCTGTTTTTT.

This chain connects TRBV20-1 to TRBJ1-5; D unresolved. V lost 0 bases and J 2 bases, leaving 5 bases between the germline ends. The length of the CDR3 is 13 residues. Per germline, CDR1 DFQATT and CDR2 SNEGSKA (reference sequence). The CDR3 sequence is CSAREDGNQPQHF. In nucleotides, the CDR3 is TGCAGTGCTAGAGAGGACGGCAATCAGCCCCAGCATTTT.

The V call is TRBV14, the J call TRBJ2-4; 7 positions agree with TRBD1. CDR3 length: 14 amino acids. Trimming cost V 4 bases and J 8 bases; bases outside gene matches: 8. Germline assignment: CDR1 SGHDN and CDR2 FVKESK. The CDR3 DNA reads as TGTGCCAGCAGCCCACGACAGGGATGGGACATTCAGTACTTC. It specifies CASSPRQGWDIQYF.

This clonotype was recorded a few times. V gene TRBV6-5 combines with J gene TRBJ2-3; the match to TRBD2 covers 12 bases. The trim removed 5 bases at V and 0 bases at J, leaving 6 bases unmatched. The germline gives CDR1 MNHEY, CDR2 SVGAGI. This CDR3 contains 17 residues. The CDR3 bases are TGTGCCAGCAGTCACCCTAGCGGGGGGGCTAGCACAGATACGCAGTATTTT. Translated: CASSHPSGGASTDTQYF.

The chain recombines TRBV6-2 or TRBV6-3 with TRBJ2-5; 8 bases match TRBD1. V was clipped by 6 bases and J by 5 bases; unmatched bases: 17. The CDR3 is 17 residues long. Germline lookup yields CDR1 MNHEY and CDR2 SVGEGT. The CDR3: CASRGVFWTGIGETQYF. The CDR3 DNA reads TGTGCCAGCAGAGGCGTCTTCTGGACAGGGATCGGGGAGACCCAGTACTTC.

The chain couples TRBV5-1 to TRBJ2-6; a possible D gene is TRBD1 (5 bases). The CDR3 has 17 amino acids. V lost 2 bases and J 0 bases, leaving 12 bases between the germline ends. Looked up from germline, CDR1 is SGHRS and CDR2 is YFSETQ. CDR3 in DNA: TGCGCCAGCAGCTTTTTAGACAGCCCCTCTGGGGCCAACGTCCTGACTTTC. Protein product: CASSFLDSPSGANVLTF.

V is TRBV18 and J is TRBJ1-1; TRBD1 is a possible D gene (6 bases). Trimming left V 3 bases short and J 6 bases short, with 17 bases between. The CDR3 consists of 15 residues. Germline V gene sequence: CDR1 KGHSH, CDR2 LQKENI. The DNA of the CDR3 is TGTGCCAGCTCACCCAGGGAGACAGGAACCTCTGAAGCTTTCTTT. This sequence encodes CASSPRETGTSEAFF. Full variable domain (missing parts from reference TRBV18 and TRBJ1-1): NAGVMQNPRHLVRRRGQEARLRCSPMKGHSHVYWYRQLPEEGLKFMVYLQKENIIDESGMPKERFSAEFPKEGPSILRIQQVVRGDSAAYFCASSPRETGTSEAFFGQGTRLTVV.

The chain is built from TRBV10-3 and TRBJ2-7; TRBD1 matches 7 bases. Unmatched junction bases numbered 6, after V lost 8 bases and J lost 2 bases. CDR1 ENHRY and CDR2 SYGVKD come from the germline V gene. The CDR3 covers 13 residues. The DNA of the CDR3 is TGTGCCATCGGGGACAGCCCGACCTACGAGCAGTACTTC. Residues: CAIGDSPTYEQYF.

This rearrangement joins TRBV6-2 or TRBV6-3 to TRBJ1-2; D gene uncertain. V was shortened by 8 bases and J by 2 bases, with 9 bases between the two germline ends. This CDR3 comprises 12 residues. The germline V gene has CDR1 MNHEY and CDR2 SVGEGT. Here the CDR3 DNA reads TGTGCCAGCTGTTTGGTAAACTATGGCTACACCTTC. It codes for CASCLVNYGYTF.

The chain links TRBV29-1 to TRBJ2-7, with 9 bases fitting TRBD1. This CDR3 is built from 16 residues. The germline gives CDR1 SQVTM, CDR2 ANQGSEA. V lost 4 bases and J lost 4; bases outside the gene matches: 14. CDR3 DNA: TGCAGCGTTGCCGACATACAGGGGGCGCCTTCTTACGAGCAGTACTTC. Amino acid sequence: CSVADIQGAPSYEQYF.

V gene TRBV7-9 combines with J gene TRBJ2-5; possible D gene TRBD2, 6 bases. Germline V CDR1 and CDR2: SEHNR, FQNEAQ (reference sequence). The CDR3 is 14 residues long. The V end was cut by 3 bases, the J end by 2 bases, with 10 bases between. The CDR3 region has the DNA TGTGCCAGCAGCTTTCAGGGACTGCAAGAGACCCAGTACTTC. It yields the protein CASSFQGLQETQYF.

This clonotype showed up just a few times. This CDR3 is CASSLAPGQGAYKGRENTIYF. In nucleotides, the CDR3 is TGTGCCAGCAGTTTAGCGCCGGGACAGGGGGCTTATAAGGGTCGAGAAAACACCATATATTTT. The chain joins TRBV12-3 or TRBV12-4 to TRBJ1-3, with 12 bases aligning to TRBD1. CDR3 length: 21 amino acids. The V and J ends lost 0 bases and 6 bases, in that order; junction bases with no gene match: 18.

V is TRBV3-1 and J is TRBJ2-1; a possible D gene is TRBD1 (6 bases). V was cut by 1 base and J by 10 bases, with 8 bases left in between. Germline CDR1 is LGHDT and CDR2 is YNNKEL (reference sequence). There are 12 residues in the CDR3. For the CDR3, the DNA is TGTGCCAGCAGCCAAGTCGGGACAGAGCAGTTCTTC. Translating gives CASSQVGTEQFF.

The chain joins TRBV12-3 or TRBV12-4 to TRBJ2-1, with D perhaps matching TRBD2 (5 bases). V lost 5 bases and J lost 10, with 12 bases in between. The CDR3 consists of 12 residues. The CDR3 bases are TGTGCCAGCAGTGTCTCTAGCTGGGAGCAGTTCTTC. Residues: CASSVSSWEQFF.

In this sample, this clonotype turned up a few times. The chain joins TRBV5-5 to TRBJ2-3; D not certain. CDR1 is SGHKS, CDR2 YYEKEE, per germline (reference sequence). V lost 4 bases, J lost 0 bases, and 15 bases lay in between. CDR3 size: 16 residues. Written as DNA, the CDR3 is TGTGCCAGCAGCCCCCTCACTGGTTCTAGCACAGATACGCAGTATTTT. Its translation is CASSPLTGSSTDTQYF.

The J gene is TRBJ1-5, the V gene TRBV6-2 or TRBV6-3; no firm D call. Trimming pared 3 bases from V and 6 bases from J, leaving 18 bases between. The CDR3 contains 16 residues. Per the germline V gene, CDR1 is MNHEY and CDR2 is SVGEGT. CDR3 in DNA: TGTGCCAGCAGTTATAATCGCGGAGCGAAGGGTCAGCCCCAGCATTTT. Translated: CASSYNRGAKGQPQHF.

V gene TRBV5-5 combines with J gene TRBJ2-1; 7 bases map to TRBD2. The CDR3 runs to 16 residues. Losses at the gene ends were 4 bases for V and 2 bases for J; bases not matched to a gene: 9. Germline values: CDR1 SGHKS, CDR2 YYEKEE (reference sequence). CDR3 nucleotide sequence: TGTGCCAGCAGCCTCCGGGGGGACGCAGCCTACAATGAGCAGTTCTTC. It is translated as CASSLRGDAAYNEQFF. The full variable domain, rest sourced from reference TRBV5-5 and TRBJ2-1, is DAGVTQSPTHLIKTRGQQVTLRCSPISGHKSVSWYQQVLGQGPQFIFQYYEKEERGRGNFPDRFSARQFPNYSSELNVNALLLGDSALYLCASSLRGDAAYNEQFFGPGTRLTVL.

This clonotype was detected a few times. This chain joins TRBV21-1 and TRBJ2-3; no DNA check was done on the table's D call, TRBD2. TRBV21-1 is flagged as a pseudogene. This CDR3 comprises 15 residues. CDR3 protein: CASSATSGARDTQYF. CDR3 in DNA: TGTGCCAGCAGCGCTACTAGCGGGGCGCGGGATACGCAGTATTTT.

This clonotype was observed a single time. This chain uses TRBV11-2 with TRBJ1-6; D possibly corresponds to TRBD1 (5 bases). The CDR3 contains 14 residues. Germline CDR1 is SGHAT and CDR2 is FQNNGV. V lost 4 bases to trimming and J lost 9 bases, with 13 bases between them. CDR3 region: CASSSRTGGSPLHF. As DNA, the CDR3 is TGTGCCAGCAGCTCAAGGACTGGGGGTTCACCCCTCCACTTT.